The present T cell receptor (beta chain) was sequenced within a study of OX40 agonist ivuxolimab in advanced cancers. Across the whole study: Across the patients, intravenous ivuxolimab was delivered every 2 weeks at 0.01 to 10 mg/kg. Head and neck, renal cell, melanoma or hepatocellular carcinoma were the cancers that dose-escalation patients had. Past anti-PD-1, anti-PD-L1 or anti-CTLA-4 therapy was accepted, and 40% to 45% had received some.

Blood was sampled at baseline, cycle 4 day 1, and cycle 7 day 1. Using immunoSEQ multiplex PCR, the repertoire was profiled, and TCRdb retains in-frame clones only, with some absent. This table holds about 69,000 clones, 85% to 90% found once. The sequence derives from an adult with an advanced solid tumor such as melanoma, head and neck, liver or kidney cancer. The sequencing here drew on CD4+ or CD8+ T cells sorted from blood, taken in a trial of the OX40 agonist ivuxolimab.

CDR3 protein: CASSFYLYTAGELFF. CDR3 DNA: TGCGCCAGCAGCTTCTACCTCTATACGGCCGGGGAGCTGTTTTTT. The rearrangement uses TRBV5-1 and TRBJ2-2; D unresolved. The CDR3 length is 15 residues. V was cut by 2 bases and J by 6 bases, with 14 bases left in between. CDR1 is SGHRS and CDR2 is YFSETQ in the germline V gene.